Listed below are T cell receptor beta chains from one sample, sequenced in a study of blood T cell repertoires in COVID-19. Here immunoSEQ multiplex PCR was the method, and the copy in TCRdb shows in-frame clones only, minus some. The sample yields tens of thousands of clones, 75% to 90% seen once. Sequencing was carried out using peripheral blood. These receptor sequences come from a human donor in a cohort sampled during active COVID-19. CDR3s include the opening cysteine and the closing phenylalanine or tryptophan. The D gene is left open where the match is weak. Clone size is not always given. Where it is, it says once, few, many or a class for expanded clones.

D: TRBD1; V: TRBV5-1; size: -; J: TRBJ2-3; DNA: TGCGCCAGCAGCTTCAGGCAGGGGGCTGGAGATACGCAGTATTTT; CDR3: CASSFRQGAGDTQYF
D: -; V: TRBV11-2; size: once; J: TRBJ2-7; DNA: TGTGCCAGCAGCCAGTTGGTTTTAAGCGGGTTCGGTGAGCAGTACTTC; CDR3: CASSQLVLSGFGEQYF
D: TRBD2; V: TRBV5-1; size: once; J: TRBJ2-1; DNA: TGCGCCAGCAGCTTTGCTAGCGGGAGGGGATATGAGCAGTTCTTC; CDR3: CASSFASGRGYEQFF
D: TRBD2; V: TRBV9; size: -; J: TRBJ2-1; DNA: TGTGCCAGCAGCAAGGACGGGCTAGCGGGAGCAAGCTCCTACAATGAGCAGTTCTTC; CDR3: CASSKDGLAGASSYNEQFF
D: -; V: TRBV3-1/TRBV3-2; size: -; J: TRBJ2-1; DNA: TGTGCCAGCAGCCCCCCCCCGAGCCCCAAGGAGCAGTTCTTC; CDR3: CASSPPPSPKEQFF
D: TRBD1; V: TRBV6-5; size: -; J: TRBJ1-2; DNA: TGTGCCAGCAGGGACAGGGCCCAACTAGGCTATGGCTACACCTTC; CDR3: CASRDRAQLGYGYTF
D: TRBD1; V: TRBV9; size: -; J: TRBJ1-4; DNA: TGTGCCAGCAGCGCCACGGGACAGGGGAATGAAAAACTGTTTTTT; CDR3: CASSATGQGNEKLFF
D: -; V: TRBV14; size: -; J: TRBJ1-1; DNA: TGTGCCAGCAGCCATCAGGCGAACACTGAAGCTTTCTTT; CDR3: CASSHQANTEAFF
D: TRBD2; V: TRBV7-9; size: -; J: TRBJ2-1; DNA: TGTGCCACCGCTGGCCTTGGACTAGCGGGAGGGTATGAGCAGTTCTTC; CDR3: CATAGLGLAGGYEQFF
D: TRBD2; V: TRBV27; size: once; J: TRBJ2-3; DNA: TGTGCCAGCAGTCCATTAGCGGGACCGTTTACAGATACGCAGTATTTT; CDR3: CASSPLAGPFTDTQYF
D: -; V: TRBV7-3; size: -; J: TRBJ2-1; DNA: TGTGCCAGCAGCTTAAAGACAGGTGATAGCTCCTACAATGAGCAGTTCTTC; CDR3: CASSLKTGDSSYNEQFF
D: -; V: TRBV7-8; size: -; J: TRBJ2-1; DNA: TGTGCCAGCAGCTTGGGGGACTTCTCGATCCATGAGCAGTTCTTC; CDR3: CASSLGDFSIHEQFF
D: -; V: TRBV19; size: -; J: TRBJ2-6; DNA: TGTGCCAGTCGCAAGAGAGACAAAGATTTTTCTGGGGCCAACGTCCTGACTTTC; CDR3: CASRKRDKDFSGANVLTF
D: -; V: TRBV28; size: -; J: TRBJ1-1; DNA: TGTGCCAGCAGTCCCAGGGGTCTAGGAAGGAACACTGAAGCTTTCTTT; CDR3: CASSPRGLGRNTEAFF
D: TRBD2; V: TRBV5-1; size: -; J: TRBJ2-7; DNA: TGCGCCAGCAGCTTGGCCACTAGCGGGACCTACGAGCAGTACTTC; CDR3: CASSLATSGTYEQYF
D: TRBD1; V: TRBV2; size: -; J: TRBJ2-5; DNA: TGTGCCAGCAGTGTAGGGACAGAAGGCCAGTACTTC; CDR3: CASSVGTEGQYF
D: -; V: TRBV7-6; size: -; J: TRBJ2-7; DNA: TGTGCCAGCAGCGTCGGGGGACCATCCTACGAGCAGTACTTC; CDR3: CASSVGGPSYEQYF
D: TRBD1; V: TRBV29-1; size: once; J: TRBJ2-7; DNA: TGCAGCGTTCGAACAGGGGGCGGATACGAGCAGTACTTC; CDR3: CSVRTGGGYEQYF
D: TRBD1; V: TRBV7-6; size: -; J: TRBJ1-4; DNA: TGTGCCAGCAGCTTATGGCCCACGGGGATGCTAAGGGGGCGCAAGGAAAAACTGTTTTTT; CDR3: CASSLWPTGMLRGRKEKLFF
D: -; V: TRBV5-6; size: -; J: TRBJ2-7; DNA: TGTGCCAGCAGCCCCATCGGGGTCAGGGGCTCCTACGAGCAGTACTTC; CDR3: CASSPIGVRGSYEQYF
D: TRBD1; V: TRBV6-5; size: -; J: TRBJ2-7; DNA: TGTGCCAGCAGTAACCGACAGGGTGCTACCCAGTACTTC; CDR3: CASSNRQGATQYF
D: -; V: TRBV5-1; size: -; J: TRBJ1-1; DNA: TGCGCCAGCAGCACCAGCCAACCAGGCTCAAAAGCTTTCTTT; CDR3: CASSTSQPGSKAFF
D: TRBD2; V: TRBV19; size: -; J: TRBJ2-6; DNA: TGTGCCAGTAGTATACCACTAGCGGGAGCCTCAGGGGCCAACGTCCTGACTTTC; CDR3: CASSIPLAGASGANVLTF
D: -; V: TRBV28; size: -; J: TRBJ1-5; DNA: TGTGCCAGCAGCTCCTACAATCAGCCCCAGCATTTT; CDR3: CASSSYNQPQHF
D: -; V: TRBV27; size: -; J: TRBJ2-7; DNA: TGTGCCATCCCAGACGAGCAGTACTTC; CDR3: CAIPDEQYF
D: -; V: TRBV21-1; size: -; J: TRBJ2-1; DNA: TGTGCCAGCAGCTCCCAGGGGGACAGGGAGCAGTTCTTC; CDR3: CASSSQGDREQFF
D: TRBD2; V: TRBV6-4; size: -; J: TRBJ2-1; DNA: TGTGCCAGCAGTCGACTAGCGGGAGTAGGGAATGAGCAGTTCTTC; CDR3: CASSRLAGVGNEQFF
D: -; V: TRBV19; size: -; J: TRBJ2-1; DNA: TGTGCCAGTAGTAACCCTAGGGAGCGCGGCGATGAGCAGTTCTTC; CDR3: CASSNPRERGDEQFF
D: -; V: TRBV2; size: -; J: TRBJ1-4; DNA: TGTGCCAGCAGCACGGGTCCGGGGGGCTTTGGCGGTGAAAAACTGTTTTTT; CDR3: CASSTGPGGFGGEKLFF
D: -; V: TRBV5-6; size: -; J: TRBJ2-5; DNA: TGTGCCAGCAGCTTGTTGCCCGGAGAGACCCAGTACTTC; CDR3: CASSLLPGETQYF
D: -; V: TRBV2; size: few; J: TRBJ1-6; DNA: TGTGCCAGTACCAGGGAATCCTCCTATAATTCACCCCTCCACTTT; CDR3: CASTRESSYNSPLHF
D: -; V: TRBV7-2; size: -; J: TRBJ1-5; DNA: TGTGCCAGCAACCCTACAGGGTTGGGCAATCAGCCCCAGCATTTT; CDR3: CASNPTGLGNQPQHF
D: TRBD1; V: TRBV11-2; size: -; J: TRBJ2-3; DNA: TGTGCCAGCATTTTTACCCCGGCAGGGGGAACAGATACGCAGTATTTT; CDR3: CASIFTPAGGTDTQYF